This T cell receptor (beta chain) was captured in a study of T cell repertoires in cytomegalovirus infection. Across the study: Both recently identified HLA-C-restricted and well-studied HLA-B-restricted CMV epitopes were used in the study. An indication of both CMV infection and matching HLA type came from public TCR beta signatures.

Study observations and caveats: CMV carriers having the relevant HLA were flagged by cumulative public TCR beta family frequency.

Germline values: CDR1 SNHLY, CDR2 FYNNEI. The CDR3 sequence is 15 residues long. V shed 1 base and J 6 bases; nucleotides not matched to a gene: 4. Via MiXCR, TCRdb re-called the reads, giving one row per CDR3 protein. Counted here are about 310,000 distinct CDR3 sequences, roughly 25% occurring once; the ten biggest clones make up roughly 13%. Remarks on this clonotype: Antigen unknown.

This receptor was taken from a human donor in good health (CMV status not recorded). Some clones in this sample may be carry-over from other donors' samples. The chain couples TRBV2 to TRBJ2-1, with 9 bases matching TRBD2. The material was cultured PBMCs, obtained from culture after CMV antigen stimulation. The DNA of the CDR3 is TGTGCCAGCAGTGAAGGCGGGAGGGCCCCCAATGAGCAGTTCTTC. Residues: CASSEGGRAPNEQFF.